This T cell receptor beta chain comes out of a study of cytomegalovirus exposure and HLA in healthy donors (dated by TCRdb to 2016 to 2017). Background on the whole study: An earlier analysis of 587 of the donors reported 250 to 300 Gb of sequence data and 100 million to 130 million unique TCR beta sequences from about 200 million T cells. An early release that covered some 640 HLA-typed donors contained 300 to 350 gigabases of sequencing data and around 80 million unique TCR sequences. The genetic ancestry cluster associated with self-reported Caucasian donors included around four fifths of the 300 to 400 genotyped donors. The study was designed to test whether signatures of past pathogen exposure could be identified by cataloging public T cell receptors. Using immunosequencing, the study profiled T cell repertoires from 666 subjects and related those repertoires to cytomegalovirus serostatus. A separate validation cohort of some 130 different subjects was used in addition to the roughly 700-subject first cohort. High-throughput TCR immunosequencing, statistical association of individual TCRs with disease status, and machine learning were combined to predict cytomegalovirus infection status. In a later analysis, previously published TCR beta repertoires from 600 to 850 donors were re-analyzed and high-resolution HLA genotyping was added so that TCR occurrence patterns could be studied. In the later analysis, no new phenotypic data were used to find candidate immune exposures; instead, reliance was placed on TCR beta sequences and their occurrence across donors. To decide whether each TCR beta V gene segment behaved as functional or pseudogenic, an earlier analysis of 587 of the donors relied on high-throughput TCR beta sequencing. Donor age, sex, ethnicity and CMV serostatus were collected together with the repertoire data. A later genetic analysis used genome-wide SNP genotypes for about 60% of the 666 donors, treating that subset as a discovery cohort. All discovery cohort repertoires had been generated using a single sequencing platform. HLA typing covered class I and class II loci at four-digit resolution. Typing coverage differed by locus: A, B, C, DRB1 and DQB1 were typed in about 629-640 donors, DQA1 in 500 to 550, DPA1 in approximately 600, and DPB1 in around 440. Five DR-DQ haplotypes were handled as single units for association and clustering, since linkage in the cohort was strong. Across 398 genotyped donors of the cohort, an average of about 240,000 unique TCR beta nucleotide sequences per donor were sequenced, and approximately 19% of those sequences were non-productive.

As concerns this clone: What antigen it recognizes has not been identified. Nothing much larger sits one base from this clone, and base qualities are not available.

The cohort consisted of fewer than 700 healthy bone marrow donors. At the time of sampling, every cohort member was nominally healthy, though immune exposures that went unrecorded were likely present. The donor tested CMV seropositive and was one of the 289 seropositive cohort members. Each donor provided a peripheral blood sample, and peripheral blood mononuclear cells were used for TCR beta sequencing. The Qiagen DNeasy Blood Extraction Kit was used to extract genomic DNA from the blood cell samples. From the cysteine through the phenylalanine, the CDR3 covers 15 amino acids. Only the CDR3 part of the read is kept: 45 bases, read in frame from the first base. From the germline V gene (reference sequence), CDR1 is SGHNT and CDR2 is YYREEE. Unmatched junction bases come to 9, with V trimmed by 2 bases and J by 8 bases. Overall study results and their limits: For the cohort, immune exposure information was limited to CMV serostatus. The study listed 170 or so TCR beta chains as associated with cytomegalovirus. In an earlier analysis of around 500 of the donors, most TCR beta V segments appeared in productive rearrangements about 87% or about 30% of the time, broadly matching IMGT annotations. Because the 87-base-pair reads could not distinguish some IMGT-functional V segments, including TRBV6-2 and TRBV6-3, those segments were excluded. When HLA alleles, especially DR and DQ, strongly co-occurred, TCR associations were difficult to assign to individual alleles. The earlier analysis of almost 600 of the donors excluded about 16 rarely observed V segments, including chromosome 9 orphons, because counts were too low. A further reported finding was that TCR beta sequences accurately predicted the HLA-A and HLA-B alleles for most subjects in the first cohort. Specific HLA alleles were associated with 15,000 to 20,000 TCR beta sequences at a false discovery rate of 0.05 in a later analysis. A later analysis found that HLA-associated TCR beta chains were more clonally expanded and had lower generation probabilities than equally common non-associated chains. Presence/absence analyses assumed roughly uniform sequencing depth across donors, an assumption that may not hold. Correlated functional status among segregating V segments might reflect linkage disequilibrium, but an unknown experimental factor could not be ruled out. In a later genetic analysis, fewer N-insertions in productive TCRs were reported among donors in an Asian-associated ancestry cluster than the roughly 700-donor mean. In a later analysis, TCR association rates were found to vary across HLA loci, with the most associated TCRs seen for DRB1 alleles and the fewest for HLA-C alleles. This cohort had only TCR beta chains sequenced, and the lack of alpha or paired-chain data limited which features could be detected. While some public TCRs were present in many individuals, most TCR sequences turned up only very rarely across donors. Several of the top co-occurrence clusters appeared to be linked to parvovirus B19, influenza, CMV and Epstein-Barr virus, according to a later analysis. A cluster of highly shared sequence variants was judged likely to be a technical artifact of the sequencing pipeline. A later analysis found that most CMV-associated TCR beta chains appeared HLA-restricted, with HLA associations seemingly driven largely by CMV exposure. V-gene and J-gene trimming of TCR beta chains was associated with a missense DCLRE1C variant in a later genetic analysis, and the association was replicated in an independent cohort. In vitro tests confirmed that a few of the cytomegalovirus-associated TCR beta chains recognize cytomegalovirus antigens. Because some donors lacked HLA typing at each locus, the association tests relied only on the typed subset. According to the authors, the approach could potentially be generalized to other disease states and immunological phenotypes. The classifier was reported to diagnose cytomegalovirus status with high specificity and sensitivity in both the original and validation cohorts.

The library was built by means of the immunoSEQ multiplex PCR assay. A mixture of 60 forward primers for TCR Vbeta segments and 13 reverse primers for TCR Jbeta segments was used in the multiplex PCR. A multiplex PCR assay on genomic DNA amplified the CDR3 region of rearranged TCR beta genes. On the Illumina HiSeq System, the amplified TCR beta libraries were sequenced as 87-base-pair reads. Processing in the source paper ran as follows. Across the roughly 600 repertoires, a later analysis counted approximately 83 million unique TCR beta chains, 8.5 million to 12 million of which were shared by at least two donors. To remove PCR and sequencing errors, raw reads were error-corrected and collapsed into unique sequences using a nearest-neighbor algorithm that merged closely related sequences. CDR3 sequences were aligned to IMGT reference sequences to assign V, D and J gene segments. Each retained sequence needed at least a six-nucleotide match to both a V gene segment and a J gene segment. Rearrangements were called productive when the CDR3 lacked stop codons and stayed in frame with V and J; all others were non-productive. CDR3 was defined according to IMGT convention as the region running from the second conserved V-encoded cysteine to the conserved J-encoded phenylalanine. In an earlier analysis of just under 600 of the donors, sequences lacking an unambiguous match to a single V gene segment were excluded. An earlier analysis of approximately 590 of the donors called V segments functional above 56.7% productive rearrangements and segregating when the between-donor standard deviation exceeded 5%. A statistical classification framework was built for diagnosing cytomegalovirus status from the catalog of TCR beta chain sequences. A later analysis assigned V and J genes by comparing TCR nucleotide sequences with IMGT/GENE-DB human TR gene sequences. In a later analysis, CDR3 sequences and most-parsimonious VDJ recombination scenarios were assigned using the TCRdist pipeline. In a later analysis, every TCR beta chain was defined by the combination of its CDR3 amino acid sequence and its V-gene family, and reads without a unique V-gene family were dropped. In a later analysis, approximately 590 highly shared, low-generation-probability nucleotide sequences were removed to address suspected cross-contamination and a sequencing artifact. In a later analysis, a clonal expansion index for each public chain was calculated from normalized within-repertoire ranks of inferred template counts. In a later analysis, generation probabilities were computed using a VDJ recombination model fitted to out-of-frame rearrangements, and the results were checked against IGoR. Hypergeometric tests were used in a later analysis to score TCR-TCR, TCR-HLA and TCR-CMV co-occurrence, with a repertoire-size bias correction applied to the TCR pairs. In a later analysis, false discovery rates were estimated by permuting HLA or CMV assignments 20 times. In a later analysis, co-occurring TCRs were grouped with DBSCAN, and TCRdist sequence similarity was added when clustering was performed within HLA-allele-positive subsets. Repertoires with fewer than 30,000 or more than 120,000 public chains were left out of co-occurrence clustering, as were five repertoires with anomalous nucleotide sharing. The source is immuneACCESS, and TCRdb retained only in-frame sequences with V and J called. Part of the clones is not carried over; for the studies checked, unresolved V genes explain less than half of this, and the remainder is unexplained. That table supplies the V and J calls and clone size; D and trimming were determined from the DNA. Here the sample has some 110,000 clones; approximately 80% occur a single time. The ten largest clonotypes hold roughly 5% of the sample.

The V and J segments used are TRBV5-4 and TRBJ2-1, with 8 bases aligning to TRBD2. The TCR originated in a man over 45 in good health and CMV-seropositive. Sequenced: PBMCs. CDR3 region: CASSLASGSTDEQFF. Read as DNA, the sequence is TGTGCCAGCAGCTTAGCAAGCGGGAGTACGGATGAGCAGTTCTTC.